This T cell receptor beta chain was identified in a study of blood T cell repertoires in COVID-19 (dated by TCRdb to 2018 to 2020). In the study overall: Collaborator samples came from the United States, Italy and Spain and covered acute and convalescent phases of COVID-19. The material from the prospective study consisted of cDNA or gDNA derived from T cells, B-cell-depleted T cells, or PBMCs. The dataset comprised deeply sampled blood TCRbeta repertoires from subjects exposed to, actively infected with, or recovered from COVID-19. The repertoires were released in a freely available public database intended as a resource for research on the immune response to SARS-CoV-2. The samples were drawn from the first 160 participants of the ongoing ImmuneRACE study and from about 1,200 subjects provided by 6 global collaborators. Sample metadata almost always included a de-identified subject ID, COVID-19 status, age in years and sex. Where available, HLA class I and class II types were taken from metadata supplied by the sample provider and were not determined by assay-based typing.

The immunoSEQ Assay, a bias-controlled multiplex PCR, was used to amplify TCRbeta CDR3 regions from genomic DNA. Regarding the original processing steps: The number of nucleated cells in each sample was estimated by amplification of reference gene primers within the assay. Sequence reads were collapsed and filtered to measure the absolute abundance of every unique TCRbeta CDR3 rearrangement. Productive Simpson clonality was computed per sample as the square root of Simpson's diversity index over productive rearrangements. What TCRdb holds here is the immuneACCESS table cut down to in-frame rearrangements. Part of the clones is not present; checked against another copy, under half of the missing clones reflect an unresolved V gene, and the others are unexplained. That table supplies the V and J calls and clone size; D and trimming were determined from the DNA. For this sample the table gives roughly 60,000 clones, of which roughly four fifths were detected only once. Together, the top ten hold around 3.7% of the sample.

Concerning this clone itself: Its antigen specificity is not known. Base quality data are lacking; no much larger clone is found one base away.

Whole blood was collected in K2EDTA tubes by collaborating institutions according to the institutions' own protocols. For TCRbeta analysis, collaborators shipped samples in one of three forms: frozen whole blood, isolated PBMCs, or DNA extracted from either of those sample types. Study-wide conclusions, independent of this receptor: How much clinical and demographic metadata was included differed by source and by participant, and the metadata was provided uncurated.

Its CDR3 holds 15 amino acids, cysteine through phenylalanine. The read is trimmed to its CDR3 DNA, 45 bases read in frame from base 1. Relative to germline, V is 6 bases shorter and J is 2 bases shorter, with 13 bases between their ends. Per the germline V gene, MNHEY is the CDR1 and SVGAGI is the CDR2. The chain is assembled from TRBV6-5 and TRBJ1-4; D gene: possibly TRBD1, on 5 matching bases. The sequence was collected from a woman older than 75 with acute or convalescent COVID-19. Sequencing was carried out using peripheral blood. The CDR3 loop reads CASRPSRGTNEKLFF. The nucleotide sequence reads TGTGCCAGCAGGCCCTCCCGGGGGACTAATGAAAAACTGTTTTTT.